These T cell receptor beta chains were read from a single sample in a study of shared clonotypes between healthy human individuals. Assay: immunoSEQ multiplex PCR; the TCRdb copy retains only in-frame clones and omits some. The data hold more than 1 million clones, with 70% to 80% observed a single time. The sample taken for sequencing was memory CD4+ T cells from PBMCs. The source of these receptors is a man aged 18 to 30 in good health. Some clones in this sample may be carry-over from other donors' samples. Both conserved end residues are part of each CDR3. The order of the fields is J gene, V gene, clone size, D gene, CDR3 DNA, CDR3 protein. A D gene is named only where the DNA matches it firmly. Rows give clone size only sometimes, using once, few, many, or a class for an expanded clone.

J gene: TRBJ1-1; V gene: TRBV7-9; clone size: few; D gene: -; CDR3 DNA: TGTGCCAGCAGCTTAGAACACAGGGCTGAAGCTTTCTTT; CDR3 protein: CASSLEHRAEAFF
J gene: TRBJ2-5; V gene: TRBV6-6; clone size: few; D gene: -; CDR3 DNA: TGTGCCAGCAACTTGGCCGACGGGACGGAGACCCAGTACTTC; CDR3 protein: CASNLADGTETQYF
J gene: TRBJ2-7; V gene: TRBV7-3; clone size: -; D gene: -; CDR3 DNA: TGTGCCAGCAGCCCCGGGAACTCCTACGAGCAGTACTTC; CDR3 protein: CASSPGNSYEQYF
J gene: TRBJ2-7; V gene: TRBV14; clone size: -; D gene: -; CDR3 DNA: TGTGCCAGCAGCCATCTCGCGGGCCTCCTGGGAACCTACGAGCAGTACTTC; CDR3 protein: CASSHLAGLLGTYEQYF
J gene: TRBJ2-4; V gene: TRBV23-1; clone size: once; D gene: TRBD1; CDR3 DNA: TGCGCCAGCGGGACAGGGGCCGTCCGCTTAGCCAAAAACATTCAGTACTTC; CDR3 protein: CASGTGAVRLAKNIQYF
J gene: TRBJ2-1; V gene: TRBV28; clone size: -; D gene: TRBD2; CDR3 DNA: TGTGCCAGCAGTTTATATGCGACTAGCGGGACCTACAATGAGCAGTTCTTC; CDR3 protein: CASSLYATSGTYNEQFF
J gene: TRBJ2-7; V gene: TRBV19; clone size: -; D gene: -; CDR3 DNA: TGTGCCAGTAGTCCCCGGGACGGCTACGAGCAGTACTTC; CDR3 protein: CASSPRDGYEQYF
J gene: TRBJ2-1; V gene: TRBV7-7; clone size: -; D gene: -; CDR3 DNA: TGTGCCGCGGGGAACCCCTGGGATGAGCAGTTCTTC; CDR3 protein: CAAGNPWDEQFF
J gene: TRBJ1-2; V gene: TRBV6-1; clone size: few; D gene: TRBD1; CDR3 DNA: TGTGCCAGCAGTGAAGCAAGAGGGGACAGCCCCTATGGCTACACCTTC; CDR3 protein: CASSEARGDSPYGYTF
J gene: TRBJ1-1; V gene: TRBV5-4; clone size: few; D gene: -; CDR3 DNA: TGTGCCAGCACCTACCGGGCCAAGGGGAACACTGAAGCTTTCTTT; CDR3 protein: CASTYRAKGNTEAFF
J gene: TRBJ2-5; V gene: TRBV7-2; clone size: -; D gene: TRBD2; CDR3 DNA: TGTGCCAGCAGCTTAGTGCTAGCGGGTGCCTATTACCAAGAGACCCAGTACTTC; CDR3 protein: CASSLVLAGAYYQETQYF
J gene: TRBJ2-2; V gene: TRBV19; clone size: many; D gene: -; CDR3 DNA: TGTGCCAGTAGTCCACAGAACACCGGGGAGCTGTTTTTT; CDR3 protein: CASSPQNTGELFF
J gene: TRBJ1-5; V gene: TRBV28; clone size: -; D gene: TRBD1; CDR3 DNA: TGTGCCAGCAGTTCGTCGGACAGGGCCAACCCGAGGTGGCCCCAGCATTTT; CDR3 protein: CASSSSDRANPRWPQHF
J gene: TRBJ2-3; V gene: TRBV6-1; clone size: -; D gene: TRBD1; CDR3 DNA: TGTGCCAGCAGAGAACACGGGACAGGGTTACCAGATACGCAGTATTTT; CDR3 protein: CASREHGTGLPDTQYF
J gene: TRBJ2-2; V gene: TRBV5-1; clone size: few; D gene: -; CDR3 DNA: TGCGCCAGCAGCTTGGATGGCGGGGTGAACACCGGGGAGCTGTTTTTT; CDR3 protein: CASSLDGGVNTGELFF
J gene: TRBJ1-2; V gene: TRBV18; clone size: -; D gene: -; CDR3 DNA: TGTGCCAGCTCACCAGACCCCGACGGATCCTATGGCTACACCTTC; CDR3 protein: CASSPDPDGSYGYTF
J gene: TRBJ2-2; V gene: TRBV19; clone size: -; D gene: TRBD2; CDR3 DNA: TGTGCCAGTAACGTGCCTAGCGGGAGGCCCGGGGAGCTGTTTTTT; CDR3 protein: CASNVPSGRPGELFF
J gene: TRBJ2-7; V gene: TRBV30; clone size: -; D gene: TRBD1; CDR3 DNA: TGTGCCTGGAGTCCCCAACAGGGGCTGGAGCAGTACTTC; CDR3 protein: CAWSPQQGLEQYF
J gene: TRBJ2-2; V gene: TRBV5-4; clone size: -; D gene: -; CDR3 DNA: TGTGCCAGCAGCTTGGCGGGCAGAGACACCGGGGAGCTGTTTTTT; CDR3 protein: CASSLAGRDTGELFF
J gene: TRBJ2-7; V gene: TRBV4-1; clone size: -; D gene: -; CDR3 DNA: TGCGCCAGCAGTTTTAACTACGAGCAGTACTTC; CDR3 protein: CASSFNYEQYF
J gene: TRBJ1-2; V gene: TRBV18; clone size: -; D gene: -; CDR3 DNA: TGTGCCAGCTCACCCCTCCAGGGGCAGCACGGGGGTGGCGGCTACACCTTC; CDR3 protein: CASSPLQGQHGGGGYTF
J gene: TRBJ1-1; V gene: TRBV5-1; clone size: -; D gene: TRBD1; CDR3 DNA: TGCGCCAGCAGACAGGGGGCTAGTACGGACACTGAAGCTTTCTTT; CDR3 protein: CASRQGASTDTEAFF
J gene: TRBJ2-3; V gene: TRBV7-3; clone size: -; D gene: -; CDR3 DNA: TGTGCCAGCAGCTTAGGGCAGGCTACAGATACGCAGTATTTT; CDR3 protein: CASSLGQATDTQYF
J gene: TRBJ2-2; V gene: TRBV7-8; clone size: -; D gene: -; CDR3 DNA: TGTGCCAGCAGCTCCATAGTAGGGGACACCGGGGAGCTGTTTTTT; CDR3 protein: CASSSIVGDTGELFF
J gene: TRBJ2-7; V gene: TRBV4-1; clone size: -; D gene: -; CDR3 DNA: TGCGCCAGCAGTCCCGGGACGCGTCGGACATTCGAGCAGTACTTC; CDR3 protein: CASSPGTRRTFEQYF
J gene: TRBJ2-5; V gene: TRBV28; clone size: many; D gene: -; CDR3 DNA: TGTGCCAGCAGTTCCGGGACTCAAGAGACCCAGTACTTC; CDR3 protein: CASSSGTQETQYF
J gene: TRBJ2-3; V gene: TRBV30; clone size: -; D gene: TRBD1; CDR3 DNA: TGTGCCTGGGGACAGGGCTTTGATACGCAGTATTTT; CDR3 protein: CAWGQGFDTQYF
J gene: TRBJ1-1; V gene: TRBV5-1; clone size: -; D gene: TRBD1; CDR3 DNA: TGCGCCAGCGGAGGACAGGTAGCATCTGAAGCTTTCTTT; CDR3 protein: CASGGQVASEAFF
J gene: TRBJ2-3; V gene: TRBV7-3; clone size: -; D gene: -; CDR3 DNA: TGTGCCAGCAGCCCCGGTCAGGCGGGTGCTACGCAGTATTTT; CDR3 protein: CASSPGQAGATQYF
J gene: TRBJ2-1; V gene: TRBV5-1; clone size: -; D gene: TRBD2; CDR3 DNA: TGCGCCAGCAGCCCGCGGTTTGCTAGCGGGAGGGGATTCGATGAGCAGTTCTTC; CDR3 protein: CASSPRFASGRGFDEQFF
J gene: TRBJ2-5; V gene: TRBV29-1; clone size: -; D gene: -; CDR3 DNA: TGCAGCGGCCGAACGGAGACCCAGTACTTC; CDR3 protein: CSGRTETQYF
J gene: TRBJ1-4; V gene: TRBV28; clone size: -; D gene: -; CDR3 DNA: TGTGCCAGCAGTTTAGACACTGAAAAACTGTTTTTT; CDR3 protein: CASSLDTEKLFF
J gene: TRBJ2-3; V gene: TRBV6-6; clone size: -; D gene: TRBD1; CDR3 DNA: TGTGCCAGTACACCGGGACAGGGGACAGATACGCAGTATTTT; CDR3 protein: CASTPGQGTDTQYF
J gene: TRBJ1-2; V gene: TRBV29-1; clone size: -; D gene: -; CDR3 DNA: TGCAGCGTTGCTGGCTACACCTTC; CDR3 protein: CSVAGYTF
J gene: TRBJ1-1; V gene: TRBV11-2; clone size: -; D gene: TRBD1; CDR3 DNA: TGTGCCAGCAGCAAAGCGCAGGGGGGAACTGAAGCTTTCTTT; CDR3 protein: CASSKAQGGTEAFF
J gene: TRBJ2-2; V gene: TRBV27; clone size: -; D gene: -; CDR3 DNA: TGTGCCAGCAGTTTAATGGAAACCGGGGAGCTGTTTTTT; CDR3 protein: CASSLMETGELFF
J gene: TRBJ2-5; V gene: TRBV7-9; clone size: -; D gene: -; CDR3 DNA: TGTGCCAGCAGCTTAGGGTACCGAGAGACCCAGTACTTC; CDR3 protein: CASSLGYRETQYF
J gene: TRBJ2-3; V gene: TRBV5-1; clone size: -; D gene: -; CDR3 DNA: TGCGCCAGCAGCCCCCCCGACCGCACAGATACGCAGTATTTT; CDR3 protein: CASSPPDRTDTQYF
J gene: TRBJ2-2; V gene: TRBV7-2; clone size: -; D gene: TRBD2; CDR3 DNA: TGTGCCAGCAGGCCCCAGGGGACTAGCGGCACCGGGGAGCTGTTTTTT; CDR3 protein: CASRPQGTSGTGELFF
J gene: TRBJ1-2; V gene: TRBV5-4; clone size: -; D gene: TRBD1; CDR3 DNA: TGTGCCAGCAGTTACCCGGTGGGACAGGGGGCATTAGGCTACACCTTC; CDR3 protein: CASSYPVGQGALGYTF
J gene: TRBJ1-4; V gene: TRBV28; clone size: -; D gene: -; CDR3 DNA: TGTGCCAGCAGTTTATGGGAGGGCAGGGAGGGCTCGGTTGAAAAACTGTTTTTT; CDR3 protein: CASSLWEGREGSVEKLFF
J gene: TRBJ2-5; V gene: TRBV5-5; clone size: -; D gene: TRBD1; CDR3 DNA: TGTGCCAGCAGCTTGGCGCAGGGGGAAGTGACCCAGTACTTC; CDR3 protein: CASSLAQGEVTQYF
J gene: TRBJ2-1; V gene: TRBV5-1; clone size: -; D gene: -; CDR3 DNA: TGCGCCAGCAACGGGCCGGTGACTAGTACGTACAATGAGCAGTTCTTC; CDR3 protein: CASNGPVTSTYNEQFF
J gene: TRBJ2-3; V gene: TRBV5-6; clone size: -; D gene: TRBD1; CDR3 DNA: TGTGCCAGCAGTCCGGGACAGGGGGCGGGGGATACGCAGTATTTT; CDR3 protein: CASSPGQGAGDTQYF
J gene: TRBJ2-4; V gene: TRBV9; clone size: -; D gene: -; CDR3 DNA: TGTGCCAGCAGCGTAGGGGGCAGGGACATTCAGTACTTC; CDR3 protein: CASSVGGRDIQYF
J gene: TRBJ2-7; V gene: TRBV6-1; clone size: -; D gene: -; CDR3 DNA: TGTGCCAGCCGTTCGGGTGGTATCCCAGAGCAGTACTTC; CDR3 protein: CASRSGGIPEQYF